The entry below gives a single TCR beta chain sequence along with its context. The target antigen is unknown. V was pared by 1 base and J by 6 bases, with 2 bases of the junction left unmatched. There are 14 residues in the CDR3. Germline CDR1 is SGHTA and CDR2 is FQGNSA. Naive-designated CD8 cells lacked CD45RO, were positively enriched for CCR7, and omitted terminally differentiated effector memory CD45RA+ cells. This sample is part of a study of shared clonotypes between healthy human individuals. In the study overall: For every donor, three CD4 naive, three CD4 memory, two CD8 naive and one CD8 memory plates were used.

The protocol was immunoSEQ multiplex PCR, while the TCRdb copy is restricted to in-frame clones and leaves out a portion. This sample yields 2 million to 2.5 million clones, of which about 95% are seen a single time; approximately 1.2% belongs to the top ten. General study findings and limits: Estimated richness was generally greater in naive than memory subsets. Clonotypes shared by all four donors outscored non-shared clonotypes in generation probability. Clonotype sharing across donors was expected to vary with sequencing depth.

Sequencing input: naive CD8+ T cells sorted from blood. The chain uses TRBV7-2 and TRBJ2-2; 7 nucleotides agree with TRBD1. The TCR was taken from a man aged 18 to 29 in good health. The CDR3 DNA reads TGTGCCAGCAGCTTAGATCAGGGGGCCGGGGAGCTGTTTTTT. Its translation is CASSLDQGAGELFF.